The sequence of this TCR beta chain was determined in a study of T cell responses to AZD1222 COVID-19 vaccine. Findings of the study overall: Spike as a whole was targeted by vaccine-associated CD4 TCRs, dominant at 160-218 and 743-854.

Assay: immunoSEQ multiplex PCR; the TCRdb copy retains only in-frame clones and omits some. Among around 64,000 clones listed, about four fifths were seen once. Pooled in the analysis were second doses at about 4 or about 12 weeks. About this clone itself: Its antigen is not known.

Deletions cut 6 bases from V and 0 bases from J, with 9 bases between. CDR1 and CDR2 from the germline V gene are MNHEY and SVGEGT. The CDR3 runs 15 residues. Specimen: peripheral blood, collected 28 days after the second AZD1222 dose. The rearrangement uses TRBV6-2 or TRBV6-3 and TRBJ2-6; TRBD1 is a possible D gene (6 bases). This clonotype originated in an adult who received the AZD1222 COVID-19 vaccine. CDR3 sequence: CASSQDSSGANVLTF. DNA of the CDR3: TGTGCCAGCAGCCAGGACAGCTCTGGGGCCAACGTCCTGACTTTC.